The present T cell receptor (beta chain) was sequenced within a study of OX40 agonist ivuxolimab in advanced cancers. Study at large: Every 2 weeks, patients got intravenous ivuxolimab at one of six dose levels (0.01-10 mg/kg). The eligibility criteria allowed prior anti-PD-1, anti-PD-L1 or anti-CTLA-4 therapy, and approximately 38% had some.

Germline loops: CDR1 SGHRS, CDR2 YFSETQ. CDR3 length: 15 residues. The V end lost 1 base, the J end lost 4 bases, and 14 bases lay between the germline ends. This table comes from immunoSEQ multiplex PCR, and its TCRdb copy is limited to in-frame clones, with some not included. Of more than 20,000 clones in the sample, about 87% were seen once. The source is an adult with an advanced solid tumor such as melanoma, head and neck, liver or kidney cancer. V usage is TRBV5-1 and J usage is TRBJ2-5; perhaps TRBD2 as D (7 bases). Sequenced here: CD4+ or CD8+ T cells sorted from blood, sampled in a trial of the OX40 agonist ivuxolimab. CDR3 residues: CASSLNGGPGETQYF. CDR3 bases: TGCGCCAGCAGCTTGAACGGGGGGCCCGGAGAGACCCAGTACTTC.